The clone carrying this T cell receptor beta chain was seen more than once but under ten times. The CDR3 is 16 residues long. Germline lookup yields CDR1 LGHDT and CDR2 YNNKEL (reference sequence). V was pared by 4 bases and J by 0 bases, with 13 bases between. TCRdb's table, derived via immunoSEQ multiplex PCR, lists solely in-frame clones and lacks some. The sample yields more than 95,000 clones, approximately 80% seen once. These data come from a study of blood T cell repertoires in COVID-19. Overall study context: From T cells, B-cell-depleted T cells, or PBMCs came the material, which was cDNA or gDNA.

The receptor comes from a woman between 45 and 65 years old with acute or convalescent COVID-19. Sequenced material: peripheral blood. V is TRBV3-1 (or the pseudogene TRBV3-2) and J is TRBJ1-3; D unresolved. The CDR3 loop reads CASSRSQPISGNTIYF. The DNA for the CDR3 is TGTGCCAGCAGCCGGTCACAGCCTATCTCTGGAAACACCATATATTTT.